The rows below give T cell receptor beta chains drawn from one sample of a study of T-cell reconstitution after alpha-beta-depleted transplantation in children. MiXCR, applied by TCRdb to the PCR reads, yields one record per CDR3 protein. Among about 420,000 distinct CDR3 sequences listed, about 11% were seen once. Here the sequenced sample was PBMCs from the stem cell graft donor, taken from the stem cell graft. Every receptor here comes from a human donor who donated a stem cell graft to a child with acute myeloid leukemia. Each CDR3 is given with its conserved first and last residue. The D gene is left open where the match is weak. Clone size appears in some rows only: once, few, many, or a class for an expanded clone.

V	J	size	D	DNA	CDR3
TRBV6-2/TRBV6-3	TRBJ2-4	.	TRBD2	TGTGCCAGCAGTCTCAGGTGGGGACTAGCGGCCAAAAACATTCAGTACTTC	CASSLRWGLAAKNIQYF
TRBV4-1	TRBJ2-2	.	.	TGCGCCAGCAGCCTCGGAGGGGGGCTCCTAAACACCGGGGAGCTGTTTTTT	CASSLGGGLLNTGELFF
TRBV7-8	TRBJ2-7	few	.	TGTGCCAGCCTCGCCAACAGCGAGCAGTACTTC	CASLANSEQYF
TRBV11-2	TRBJ2-7	few	.	TGTGCCAGCAGCTCCCCCAAGAGTTCCTACGAGCAGTACTTC	CASSSPKSSYEQYF
TRBV12-3/TRBV12-4	TRBJ2-5	many	.	TGTGCCAGCAGTGTTGACGGACGAGAGACCCAGTACTTC	CASSVDGRETQYF
TRBV20-1	TRBJ2-1	.	TRBD2	TGCAGTGCTACCCGACTAGCGGGGGGCTATGAGCAGTTCTTC	CSATRLAGGYEQFF
TRBV5-1	TRBJ1-3	.	TRBD1	TGCGCCAGCAGCGGCGGACAGGCCGACACTGGAAACACCATATATTTT	CASSGGQADTGNTIYF
TRBV20-1	TRBJ2-2	.	.	TGCAGTGCCACGAGGGACTGGTTAACCGGGGAGCTGTTTTTT	CSATRDWLTGELFF
TRBV27	TRBJ2-2	few	TRBD2	TGTGCCAGCAGTTTATCGACTGGACTAGCGGGAGTTCACACCGGGGAGCTGTTTTTT	CASSLSTGLAGVHTGELFF
TRBV12-3/TRBV12-4	TRBJ1-1	few	.	TGTGCCAGCAGCCCTGACAGGAGAGGCACTGAAGCTTTCTTT	CASSPDRRGTEAFF
TRBV12-3/TRBV12-4	TRBJ2-1	.	TRBD2	TGTGCCAGCAGTTTAGGTAGCGGGAGTGAGCAGTTCTTC	CASSLGSGSEQFF
TRBV7-6	TRBJ2-7	.	TRBD2	TGTGCCAGCAGCTCAACCGCCGGGACTAGCGTATACGAGCAGTACTTC	CASSSTAGTSVYEQYF
TRBV7-9	TRBJ2-1	few	.	TGTGCCAGCACCCTCGCCAATGAGCAGTTCTTC	CASTLANEQFF
TRBV10-3	TRBJ2-7	many	.	TGTGCCATCAGTGAGATCGTATACGAGCAGTACTTC	CAISEIVYEQYF
TRBV11-1	TRBJ2-1	.	TRBD2	TGTGCCAGCAGCTCAAGCGGGAGAGGAGACAATGAGCAGTTCTTC	CASSSSGRGDNEQFF
TRBV4-3	TRBJ1-2	.	.	TGCGCCAGCAGCCAAGACTCGGGAGAGTATGGCTACACCTTC	CASSQDSGEYGYTF
TRBV7-2	TRBJ2-5	many	.	TGTGCCAGCAGCTTAGCGGAGACCCAGTACTTC	CASSLAETQYF
TRBV16	TRBJ1-3	few	.	TGTGCCAGCCAAGGAGAGGGGCTGATCTCTGGAAACACCATATATTTT	CASQGEGLISGNTIYF
TRBV6-5	TRBJ1-2	.	TRBD1	TGTGCCAGCAGTTTGTACAGGGGAAACTATGGCTACACCTTC	CASSLYRGNYGYTF
TRBV3-1	TRBJ2-1	.	TRBD2	TGTGCCTTCTGTCCTCCGGTTGGGGCGGGGGGCTACAATGAGCAGTTCTTC	CAFCPPVGAGGYNEQFF